Presented here are 30 T cell receptor beta chains from one specimen sequenced in a study of T cell changes during pregnancy in multiple sclerosis. Repertoires were generated with immunoSEQ multiplex PCR, while TCRdb's copy carries only in-frame clones and drops some. The sample lists roughly 120,000 clones; more than 85% were seen once. Sequencing used peripheral blood, obtained in the third trimester of pregnancy. Receptors originate from a female donor with multiple sclerosis, enrolled in a pregnancy study.

The chain links TRBV4-2 to TRBJ1-1; D is undetermined. Germline V lookup: CDR1 LGHNA, CDR2 YNFKEQ. V lost 7 bases and J lost 4, with 13 bases in between. CDR3 size: 13 residues. The DNA for the CDR3 is TGTGCCAGCACCATTCGGTATGGCACTGAAGCTTTCTTT. The encoded protein is CASTIRYGTEAFF.

This chain uses TRBV7-2 with TRBJ2-3, with D perhaps matching TRBD2 (5 bases). V was shortened by 6 bases and J by 1 base, with 17 bases between the two germline ends. There are 16 residues in the CDR3. Germline CDR1 reads SGHTA; CDR2 reads FQGNSA. The CDR3 DNA sequence: TGTGCCAGCAGACCGGAATCCGGGGTAGGCACAGATACGCAGTATTTT. Translated, it gives CASRPESGVGTDTQYF.

This chain connects TRBV27 to TRBJ2-1, with 7 bases fitting TRBD2. The CDR3 has 15 amino acids. The V segment lost 4 bases and the J segment 5 bases; nucleotides outside the gene matches: 8. Germline values: CDR1 MNHEY, CDR2 SMNVEV (reference sequence). DNA of the CDR3: TGTGCCAGCAGTTATTGGGGAGGGATAAACAATGAGCAGTTCTTC. Encoded protein: CASSYWGGINNEQFF.

The CDR3 DNA follows: TGTGCCACCAGCAGTAGAGTGAGGGGGACCTACAATGAGCAGTTCTTC. Translated, it gives CATSSRVRGTYNEQFF. The chain has TRBV15 and TRBJ2-1, with a possible D match to TRBD1 (6 bases). CDR1 LNHNV and CDR2 YYDKDF come from the germline V gene (reference sequence). The CDR3 runs to 16 residues. V lost 3 bases, J lost 2 bases, and 14 bases lay in between.

In its sample, this clone was seen a few times. This CDR3 is CASSEGVSGVQETQYF. The CDR3, as DNA: TGTGCCAGCAGTGAAGGTGTTAGCGGGGTCCAAGAGACCCAGTACTTC. J is TRBJ2-5 and V is TRBV2; 8 bases fit TRBD2. CDR3 length: 16 amino acids. The V segment lost 1 base and the J segment 1 base; nucleotides outside the gene matches: 5. Germline loops: CDR1 SNHLY, CDR2 FYNNEI.

The genes are TRBV12-2 and TRBJ1-1. TRBV12-2 is listed as a pseudogene. The CDR3 consists of 14 residues. CDR3 amino acids: CASRLAGGNTEAFF. The CDR3 DNA follows: TGTGCAAGTCGCTTAGCGGGGGGGAACACTGAAGCTTTCTTT.

V gene TRBV5-4 combines with J gene TRBJ1-1; 12 bases map to TRBD1. The junction had 9 bases not matched to a gene; V was cut back by 2 bases and J by 10 bases. The CDR3 consists of 15 residues. Germline CDR1 reads SGHNT; CDR2 reads YYREEE (reference sequence). CDR3 nucleotides: TGTGCCAGCAGCTTTCCCGGGACAGGGGGCGCGCGAGCTTTCTTT. It is translated as CASSFPGTGGARAFF.

The genes are TRBV14 and TRBJ2-7, with D perhaps TRBD1 (6 bases). Per germline, CDR1 SGHDN and CDR2 FVKESK. The CDR3 totals 14 residues. Trimming left V 4 bases short and J 3 bases short, with 13 bases between. The chain's CDR3 is CASSRLDRSYEQYF. The CDR3 nucleotides are TGTGCCAGCAGCCGCCTCGACAGGAGCTACGAGCAGTACTTC. The full variable domain, its missing parts supplied by reference TRBV14 and TRBJ2-7, is EAGVTQFPSHSVIEKGQTVTLRCDPISGHDNLYWYRRVMGKEIKFLLHFVKESKQDESGMPNNRFLAERTGGTYSTLKVQPAELEDSGVYFCASSRLDRSYEQYFGPGTRLTVT.

This clone occurred once. V gene TRBV5-1 combines with J gene TRBJ2-1, with 7 positions matching TRBD1. Germline CDR1 reads SGHRS; CDR2 reads YFSETQ. The junction had 14 bases not matched to a gene; V was cut back by 4 bases and J by 7 bases. The CDR3 contains 16 residues. The CDR3 sequence: CASSPRTGGSINEQFF. CDR3 DNA sequence: TGCGCCAGCAGCCCGCGGACAGGCGGAAGTATTAATGAGCAGTTCTTC.

This clone showed up just once. The chain links TRBV19 to TRBJ1-3; a possible D gene is TRBD1 (6 bases). With 5 bases removed from V and 0 bases from J, the gap between germline ends came to 14 bases. The CDR3 sequence is 16 residues long. Germline CDR1 reads LNHDA; CDR2 reads SQIVND (reference sequence). This CDR3 is CASSLTTGFSGNTIYF. The CDR3 bases are TGTGCCAGTAGTCTAACCACAGGGTTCTCTGGAAACACCATATATTTT.

The V call is TRBV13, the J call TRBJ1-1, with a possible D match to TRBD1 (5 bases). CDR3 size: 13 residues. Per the germline V gene, CDR1 is PRHDT and CDR2 is FYEKMQ (reference sequence). Trimming left V 5 bases short and J 4 bases short, with 11 bases between. The CDR3 loop reads CASSRGGSTEAFF. As DNA, the CDR3 is TGTGCCAGCAGCCGGGGGGGGAGCACTGAAGCTTTCTTT. Filled out from reference TRBV13 and TRBJ1-1, the complete variable domain reads AAGVIQSPRHLIKEKRETATLKCYPIPRHDTVYWYQQGPGQDPQFLISFYEKMQSDKGSIPDRFSAQQFSDYHSELNMSSLELGDSALYFCASSRGGSTEAFFGQGTRLTVV.

This chain connects TRBV5-1 to TRBJ1-1, with D possibly being TRBD1 (5 bases). Germline CDR1 is SGHRS and CDR2 is YFSETQ. The V end lost 9 bases, the J end lost 4 bases, and 19 bases lay between the germline ends. The length of the CDR3 is 14 residues. CDR3 loop: CATKPGGMTTEAFF. The CDR3 DNA follows: TGCGCCACTAAGCCCGGGGGTATGACCACTGAAGCTTTCTTT.

The J gene is TRBJ2-2, the V gene TRBV9; 13 nucleotides match TRBD2. Germline trimming cut 4 bases from V and 5 bases from J; bases unmatched to any gene: 11. This CDR3 region has 18 residues. From germline, CDR1 is SGDLS and CDR2 YYNGEE. CDR3 in amino acids: CASSPRTSGGGLTGELFF. The CDR3 nucleotides are TGTGCCAGCAGCCCCCGGACTAGCGGGGGTGGGTTAACCGGGGAGCTGTTTTTT. The entire variable domain, with the rest obtained from reference TRBV9 and TRBJ2-2, is as follows: DSGVTQTPKHLITATGQRVTLRCSPRSGDLSVYWYQQSLDQGLQFLIQYYNGEERAKGNILERFSAQQFPDLHSELNLSSLELGDSALYFCASSPRTSGGGLTGELFFGEGSRLTVL.

The rearrangement uses TRBV7-2 and TRBJ1-2; D gene unclear. Trimming stripped 1 base from V and 0 bases from J, with 9 bases between. The CDR3 length is 15 residues. CDR1 and CDR2 from the germline V gene are SGHTA and FQGNSA. The CDR3 coding sequence is TGTGCCAGCAGCTTAGAAGTTCAGGCTAACTATGGCTACACCTTC. It encodes CASSLEVQANYGYTF.

The V and J genes are TRBV27 and TRBJ2-7; D is perhaps TRBD1 (5 bases). The CDR3 runs to 15 residues. V was shortened by 2 bases and J by 3 bases, with 14 bases between the two germline ends. CDR1 and CDR2 from the germline V gene are MNHEY and SMNVEV (reference sequence). The DNA for the CDR3 is TGTGCCAGCAGTTTAAGGGGCCAGAGTCTCTACGAGCAGTACTTC. Protein sequence: CASSLRGQSLYEQYF.

The CDR3 bases are TGCGCCAGCAACAGAGAACATGACAGCTCCTACAATGAGCAGTTCTTC. Translating it yields CASNREHDSSYNEQFF. The chain is built from TRBV5-1 and TRBJ2-1, with D possibly matching TRBD1 (5 bases). The CDR3 is 16 amino acids. Germline V gene data show CDR1 as SGHRS and CDR2 as YFSETQ. V was pared by 6 bases and J by 0 bases, with 16 bases between.

The chain carries TRBV30 and TRBJ2-7; TRBD2 matches at 11 bases. Germline lookup yields CDR1 GTSNPN and CDR2 SVGIG (reference sequence). With 2 bases clipped from V and 2 bases from J, the junction kept 5 bases outside the gene matches. This CDR3 contains 15 residues. CDR3 protein: CAWSSGTSGPYEQYF. The DNA for the CDR3 is TGTGCCTGGAGTAGCGGGACTAGCGGTCCCTACGAGCAGTACTTC.

This chain connects TRBV25-1 to TRBJ2-7, with 9 bases fitting TRBD2. The CDR3 contains 17 residues. Looked up from germline, CDR1 is MGHDK and CDR2 is SYGVNS. V trimming: 5 bases; J trimming: 3 bases; junction bases outside the gene matches: 14. The CDR3 spells CASSWTSARATCYEQYF. The DNA of the CDR3 is TGTGCCAGCAGTTGGACTAGCGCTCGTGCCACTTGCTACGAGCAGTACTTC.

This clone was recorded only once. This chain connects TRBV6-1 to TRBJ2-7, with a weak D call TRBD2 (7 bases). The germline gives CDR1 MNHNS, CDR2 SASEGT. Trimming took off 7 bases at V and 6 bases at J, with 22 bases between the two ends. The CDR3 has 15 amino acids. CDR3 amino acids: CASTPGGNGRPEQYF. The CDR3 region has the DNA TGTGCCAGCACCCCCGGGGGCAACGGGAGGCCCGAGCAGTACTTC.

The chain joins TRBV7-7 to TRBJ1-3; D remains ambiguous. Germline V gives CDR1 SSHAT, CDR2 FNYEAQ (reference sequence). V was cut by 3 bases and J by 2 bases, with 14 bases left in between. CDR3 size: 16 residues. The CDR3 coding sequence is TGTGCCAGCAGCTTCTCACCGGCGGATCCTGGAAACACCATATATTTT. This codes for CASSFSPADPGNTIYF.

This CDR3 reads CASSVDVSGHGEKLFF. CDR3 bases: TGTGCCAGCAGCGTAGATGTCTCAGGTCATGGGGAAAAACTGTTTTTT. The V and J genes are TRBV9 and TRBJ1-4, with D unclear. This CDR3 has 16 residues. Germline V gene data show CDR1 as SGDLS and CDR2 as YYNGEE. Trimming left V 0 bases short and J 8 bases short, with 17 bases between.

V is TRBV18 and J is TRBJ1-1; 8 bases are a match to TRBD1. From germline, CDR1 is KGHSH and CDR2 LQKENI. The CDR3 runs 15 residues. Trimming took 1 base from V and 5 from J; bases not matched to a gene: 6. CDR3 region: CASSPQQGDGTEAFF. The DNA for the CDR3 is TGTGCCAGCTCACCACAACAGGGGGATGGAACTGAAGCTTTCTTT. The full variable domain, completed using reference TRBV18 and TRBJ1-1, is NAGVMQNPRHLVRRRGQEARLRCSPMKGHSHVYWYRQLPEEGLKFMVYLQKENIIDESGMPKERFSAEFPKEGPSILRIQQVVRGDSAAYFCASSPQQGDGTEAFFGQGTRLTVV.

The gene calls are TRBV19 and TRBJ2-5; 11 bases are a match to TRBD1. Unmatched junction bases numbered 10, after V lost 5 bases and J lost 5 bases. The germline gives CDR1 LNHDA, CDR2 SQIVND (reference sequence). There are 16 residues in the CDR3. The CDR3 coding sequence is TGTGCCAGTAGTCCAATCGGACAGGGGGCAGGGGAGACCCAGTACTTC. Encoded protein: CASSPIGQGAGETQYF.

This clone turned up a few times. The V and J genes are TRBV7-8 and TRBJ1-1; 8 bases line up with TRBD1. Trimming cost V 6 bases and J 3 bases; bases outside gene matches: 12. There are 16 residues in the CDR3. Germline lookup yields CDR1 SGHVS and CDR2 FQNEAQ. Here the CDR3 reads CASRQVRGRQDTEAFF. The DNA of the CDR3 is TGTGCCAGCAGGCAAGTCAGGGGGCGCCAGGACACTGAAGCTTTCTTT.

This rearrangement joins TRBV19 to TRBJ1-2; 7 bases are shared with TRBD1. Per the germline V gene, CDR1 is LNHDA and CDR2 is SQIVND (reference sequence). This CDR3 is 14 amino acids long. V lost 10 bases and J lost 5; bases outside the gene matches: 13. The CDR3 nucleotides read TGTGCCACCTCAGGCTGGCAGGGGGATTATGGCTACACCTTC. It is translated as CATSGWQGDYGYTF. The full variable domain, in which reference TRBV19 and TRBJ1-2 provide the parts outside the CDR3, is DGGITQSPKYLFRKEGQNVTLSCEQNLNHDAMYWYRQDPGQGLRLIYYSQIVNDFQKGDIAEGYSVSREKKESFPLTVTSAQKNPTAFYLCATSGWQGDYGYTFGSGTRLTVV.

The V and J genes are TRBV7-6 and TRBJ2-1; no definite D call. Per the germline V gene, CDR1 is SGHVS and CDR2 is FNYEAQ. CDR3 length: 12 amino acids. Trimming took off 1 base at V and 8 bases at J, with 6 bases between the two ends. The CDR3 region has the DNA TGTGCCAGCAGCTTAGGGTCGGATGAGCAGTTCTTC. Encoded protein: CASSLGSDEQFF.

The V call is TRBV7-2, the J call TRBJ1-5; maybe TRBD1 (6 bases). The CDR3 contains 13 residues. Germline V lookup: CDR1 SGHTA, CDR2 FQGNSA. V shed 5 bases and J shed 9 bases, with 14 bases lying between them. CDR3 DNA: TGTGCCAGCAGCGTCAGACAGGCCTGGCCCCAGCATTTT. Residues: CASSVRQAWPQHF.

CDR3 sequence: CASSSTGIYEQYF. The DNA for the CDR3 is TGCGCCAGCAGCTCAACAGGGATTTACGAGCAGTACTTC. The V call is TRBV5-1, the J call TRBJ2-7; perhaps TRBD1 as D (6 bases). The germline V gene encodes CDR1 SGHRS and CDR2 YFSETQ. Trimming removed 3 bases at V and 4 bases at J, with 11 bases between. The CDR3 covers 13 residues.

This clone was seen only once. This chain connects TRBV18 to TRBJ2-1; no reliable D call. Germline-derived CDR1 and CDR2 are KGHSH and LQKENI. This CDR3 is 14 amino acids long. Trimming took off 1 base at V and 4 bases at J, with 8 bases between the two ends. In DNA form, the CDR3 reads TGTGCCAGCTCACCACAGGTAGCTTACAATGAGCAGTTCTTC. Translated: CASSPQVAYNEQFF.

This clone was seen a few times. The genes are TRBV11-3 and TRBJ2-1; 12 bases map to TRBD2. This CDR3 contains 16 residues. The V gene end was trimmed by 6 bases and the J gene end by 7 bases; junction bases not matched to a gene: 10. Germline CDR1 reads SGHNT; CDR2 reads YENEEA. DNA for the CDR3: TGTGCCAGCAGTCGACTAGCGGGGGACCCTAATAATGAGCAGTTCTTC. Its protein product is CASSRLAGDPNNEQFF.